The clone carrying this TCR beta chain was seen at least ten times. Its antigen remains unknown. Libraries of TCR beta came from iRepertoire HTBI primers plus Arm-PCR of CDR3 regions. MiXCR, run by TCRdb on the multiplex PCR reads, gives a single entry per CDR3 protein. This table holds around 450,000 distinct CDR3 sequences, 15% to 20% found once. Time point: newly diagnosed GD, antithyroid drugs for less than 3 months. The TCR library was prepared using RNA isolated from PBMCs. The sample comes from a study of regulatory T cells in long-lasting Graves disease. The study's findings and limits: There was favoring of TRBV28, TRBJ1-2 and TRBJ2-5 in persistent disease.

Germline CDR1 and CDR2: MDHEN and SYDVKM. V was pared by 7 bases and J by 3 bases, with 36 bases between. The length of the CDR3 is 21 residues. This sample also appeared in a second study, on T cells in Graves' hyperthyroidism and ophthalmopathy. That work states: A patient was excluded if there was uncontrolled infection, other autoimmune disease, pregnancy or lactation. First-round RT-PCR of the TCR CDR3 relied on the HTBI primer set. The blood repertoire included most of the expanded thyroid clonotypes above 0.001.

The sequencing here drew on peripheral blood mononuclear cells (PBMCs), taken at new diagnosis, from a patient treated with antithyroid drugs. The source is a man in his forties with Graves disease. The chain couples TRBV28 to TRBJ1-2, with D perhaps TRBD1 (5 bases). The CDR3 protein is CASTFGDLFGTLTRRDYGYTF. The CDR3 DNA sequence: TGTGCCAGCACATTCGGGGACCTCTTCGGGACCTTGACCCGGCGCGACTATGGCTACACCTTC.